The 22 T cell receptor beta chains below were found in one sample sequenced in a study of blood T cell repertoires in COVID-19. Some clones are missing from TCRdb's copy, which holds only in-frame ones; the method was immunoSEQ multiplex PCR. The sample lists more than 200,000 clones; 65% to 90% were seen once. The sequenced sample was peripheral blood. These receptors all stem from a man aged 30 to 39 with active or convalescent COVID-19.

This chain links TRBV6-5 with TRBJ2-7; 8 bases match TRBD2. Trimming removed 8 bases from V and 5 bases from J; junction bases left unmatched: 8. Per the germline V gene, CDR1 is MNHEY and CDR2 is SVGAGI. The CDR3 runs to 13 residues. For the CDR3, the DNA is TGTGCCAGCCAGGGCGGGGGGATCGACGAGCAGTACTTC. Translation: CASQGGGIDEQYF.

The chain couples TRBV6-5 to TRBJ1-4, with 7 bases fitting TRBD1. The length of the CDR3 is 14 residues. Germline values: CDR1 MNHEY, CDR2 SVGAGI. Unmatched junction bases numbered 5, after V lost 2 bases and J lost 8 bases. The CDR3 region has the DNA TGTGCCAGCAGTTACGAGGGGGCACGAGAAAAACTGTTTTTT. Translation gives CASSYEGAREKLFF.

This clone came up a few times. This chain links TRBV27 with TRBJ2-7, with 9 nucleotides matching TRBD1. CDR1 is MNHEY and CDR2 is SMNVEV in the germline V gene (reference sequence). The trim removed 6 bases at V and 4 bases at J, leaving 7 bases unmatched. CDR3 length: 14 residues. The chain's CDR3 is CASRGTGLLYEQYF. The CDR3 DNA reads as TGTGCCAGCAGGGGGACAGGGCTCTTATACGAGCAGTACTTC.

The chain has TRBV23-1 and TRBJ1-2, with TRBD1 matching 7 bases. TRBV23-1 is classed as an ORF, of uncertain function. V dropped 2 bases and J dropped 6; count of bases not matched to a gene: 6. The CDR3 runs to 14 residues. The CDR3: CASSQDRATDGYTF. For the CDR3, the DNA is TGCGCCAGCAGTCAAGACAGGGCGACGGATGGCTACACCTTC.

The genes are TRBV5-6 and TRBJ1-2; the D gene is possibly TRBD1 (6 bases). Germline lookup yields CDR1 SGHDT and CDR2 YYEEEE. V was shortened by 3 bases and J by 2 bases, with 17 bases between the two germline ends. The CDR3 sequence is 16 residues long. The CDR3 loop reads CASSSGTGTPNYGYTF. The CDR3 DNA is TGTGCCAGCAGCTCGGGCACCGGGACACCAAACTATGGCTACACCTTC.

The chain has TRBV3-1 (or the pseudogene TRBV3-2) and TRBJ2-7; 7 nucleotides agree with TRBD1. With 0 bases clipped from V and 2 bases from J, the junction kept 16 bases outside the gene matches. Germline assignment: CDR1 LGHDT and CDR2 YNNKEL (reference sequence). This CDR3 spans 19 amino acids. DNA for the CDR3: TGTGCCAGCAGCCAAGAATGGTCCGGGACAGTTTTTGAGACCTACGAGCAGTACTTC. This encodes CASSQEWSGTVFETYEQYF.

The chain has TRBV11-3 and TRBJ2-6; 9 bases match TRBD1. Losses at the gene ends were 2 bases for V and 2 bases for J; bases not matched to a gene: 7. From germline, CDR1 is SGHNT and CDR2 YENEEA. The CDR3 runs 18 residues. This CDR3 is CASSLIRDRVAGANVLTF. The CDR3 DNA reads TGTGCCAGCAGCTTAATCCGGGACAGGGTTGCTGGGGCCAACGTCCTGACTTTC. Complete variable domain (other parts from reference TRBV11-3 and TRBJ2-6): EAGVVQSPRYKIIEKKQPVAFWCNPISGHNTLYWYLQNLGQGPELLIRYENEEAVDDSQLPKDRFSAERLKGVDSTLKIQPAELGDSAVYLCASSLIRDRVAGANVLTFGAGSRLTVL.

The J gene is TRBJ2-1, the V gene TRBV4-3, with TRBD2 matching 15 bases. The V gene's germline CDR1 is LGHNA and CDR2 YSLEER. This CDR3 comprises 18 residues. V dropped 1 base and J dropped 2; count of bases not matched to a gene: 3. The CDR3, as DNA: TGCGCCAGCAGCCAAGGGACTAGCGGGGGGGCCGCCTACAATGAGCAGTTCTTC. Translated: CASSQGTSGGAAYNEQFF.

This clone was found a few times. This sequence joins TRBV3-1 (or the pseudogene TRBV3-2) and TRBJ2-5; 13 bases are a match to TRBD2. The CDR3 runs 17 residues. Germline V gene data show CDR1 as LGHDT and CDR2 as YNNKEL (reference sequence). V was pared by 2 bases and J by 1 base, with 4 bases of the junction left unmatched. The CDR3 loop reads CASSQPRLAGGQETQYF. Here the CDR3 DNA reads TGTGCCAGCAGCCAACCCCGACTAGCGGGGGGCCAAGAGACCCAGTACTTC.

There are a few counts of this clone. This chain joins TRBV19 and TRBJ1-2; 9 nucleotides align to TRBD1. V was clipped by 3 bases and J by 5 bases; unmatched bases: 13. Germline V CDR1 and CDR2: LNHDA, SQIVND (reference sequence). This CDR3 is 17 amino acids long. The CDR3 sequence is CASSILTGTGMEYGYTF. The DNA for the CDR3 is TGTGCCAGTAGTATTTTGACTGGGACAGGGATGGAATATGGCTACACCTTC.

The gene calls are TRBV13 and TRBJ1-1, with D uncertain. Trimming left V 1 base short and J 6 bases short, with 15 bases between. This CDR3 has 15 residues. Germline V CDR1 and CDR2: PRHDT, FYEKMQ (reference sequence). CDR3 sequence (DNA): TGTGCCAGCAGCTTAGTCAGTTTTGGTTTCGCTGAAGCTTTCTTT. This sequence encodes CASSLVSFGFAEAFF.

The chain carries TRBV5-5 and TRBJ1-2; 7 bases match TRBD1. J gave up 3 bases and V 0 bases, and 2 bases lay outside the gene matches. This CDR3 is built from 14 residues. Germline V CDR1 and CDR2: SGHKS, YYEKEE (reference sequence). The chain's CDR3 is CASSLATGDYGYTF. CDR3 in DNA: TGTGCCAGCAGCTTGGCCACAGGGGACTATGGCTACACCTTC.

The V and J genes are TRBV19 and TRBJ1-6, with 8 bases lining up with TRBD1. The CDR3 covers 17 residues. V was pared by 6 bases and J by 5 bases, with 12 bases of the junction left unmatched. From germline, CDR1 is LNHDA and CDR2 SQIVND (reference sequence). This CDR3 reads CASRTTFSGQDNSPLHF. The CDR3 nucleotides are TGTGCCAGTAGAACCACCTTTTCGGGACAGGATAATTCACCCCTCCACTTT.

The V gene is TRBV5-8, the J gene TRBJ1-1; possibly TRBD1 for D (6 bases). The CDR3 is made up of 14 amino acids. CDR1 and CDR2 from the germline V gene are SGHTS and YDEGEE. Trimming pared 4 bases from V and 4 bases from J, leaving 14 bases between. In DNA form, the CDR3 reads TGTGCCAGCAGCCGGGGGAGGGGGAGCACTGAAGCTTTCTTT. Translated, it gives CASSRGRGSTEAFF.

The chain links TRBV5-6 to TRBJ2-1; 9 bases fit TRBD1. The CDR3 has 14 residues. After removal of 4 bases from V and 6 bases from J, the junction contained 5 bases not matched to a gene. Per germline, CDR1 SGHDT and CDR2 YYEEEE. CDR3 DNA: TGTGCCAGCAGCCCGGGACAGGGCTCCAATGAGCAGTTCTTC. This translates into CASSPGQGSNEQFF.

This clone was picked up one time. The chain uses TRBV11-2 and TRBJ2-1, with 8 bases identical to TRBD1. CDR1 is SGHAT, CDR2 FQNNGV, per germline. This CDR3 region has 14 residues. The junction had 5 bases not matched to a gene; V was cut back by 5 bases and J by 5 bases. In DNA, the CDR3 is TGTGCCAGCAGCCTTTTACAGGGGGACAATGAGCAGTTCTTC. Amino acid sequence: CASSLLQGDNEQFF.

This clone came up a few times. The V and J genes are TRBV13 and TRBJ1-5; 7 positions match TRBD1. Unmatched junction bases numbered 2, after V lost 0 bases and J lost 3 bases. CDR1 is PRHDT, CDR2 FYEKMQ, per germline (reference sequence). CDR3 size: 15 residues. The CDR3, as DNA: TGTGCCAGCAGCTTAGGAGGGACAGTCAATCAGCCCCAGCATTTT. It yields the protein CASSLGGTVNQPQHF.

The chain carries TRBV7-9 and TRBJ1-5, with a tentative D call TRBD1 (6 bases). The CDR3 is 14 amino acids. Germline values: CDR1 SEHNR, CDR2 FQNEAQ (reference sequence). V lost 6 bases, J lost 2 bases, and 11 bases lay in between. The CDR3 bases are TGTGCCAGCAGACTAAGACAGGGCAATCAGCCCCAGCATTTT. Translating gives CASRLRQGNQPQHF.

The chain combines TRBV9 with TRBJ2-3; D is perhaps TRBD1 (6 bases). The CDR3 has 17 residues. Trimming cost V 4 bases and J 0 bases, with 18 bases left between them. Germline values: CDR1 SGDLS, CDR2 YYNGEE. The CDR3 spells CASSSGFGTTSTDTQYF. CDR3 DNA: TGTGCCAGCAGCTCGGGGTTCGGGACAACTAGCACAGATACGCAGTATTTT.

CDR3 in amino acids: CASSPGLAGGPYNEQFF. The CDR3 DNA reads TGTGCCAGCAGCCCCGGGCTAGCGGGGGGGCCCTACAATGAGCAGTTCTTC. The chain combines TRBV9 with TRBJ2-1, with 12 bases matching TRBD2. V shed 4 bases, J shed 2 bases, and the junction held 7 bases outside the gene matches. From germline, CDR1 is SGDLS and CDR2 YYNGEE. The CDR3 spans 17 residues.

The chain links TRBV5-6 to TRBJ1-2; D gene unclear. The CDR3 covers 17 residues. Trimming stripped 4 bases from V and 4 bases from J, with 23 bases between. Germline V gives CDR1 SGHDT, CDR2 YYEEEE. The CDR3 protein is CASSPSPTVVTAYGYTF. CDR3 bases: TGTGCCAGCAGCCCTTCCCCCACGGTTGTAACCGCCTATGGCTACACCTTC. Full variable domain (remainder filled in from reference TRBV5-6 and TRBJ1-2): DAGVTQSPTHLIKTRGQQVTLRCSPKSGHDTVSWYQQALGQGPQFIFQYYEEEERQRGNFPDRFSGHQFPNYSSELNVNALLLGDSALYLCASSPSPTVVTAYGYTFGSGTRLTVV.

This clone was recorded a few times. This rearrangement joins TRBV27 to TRBJ1-5; no clear D gene. Trimming cost V 8 bases and J 0 bases, with 11 bases left between them. The length of the CDR3 is 14 residues. From germline, CDR1 is MNHEY and CDR2 SMNVEV (reference sequence). CDR3 in amino acids: CASSERYSNQPQHF. The CDR3 nucleotides are TGTGCCAGCTCCGAGAGATATAGCAATCAGCCCCAGCATTTT.